The source of this T cell receptor beta chain is a study of blood T cell repertoires in COVID-19. Study in general: Researchers got acute and convalescent COVID-19 samples from the United States, Italy and Spain. T cells, B-cell-depleted T cells, or PBMCs provided the cDNA or gDNA that served as material.

Per the original data handling: Using reference gene primer amplification, nucleated cell counts were estimated. This table comes from immunoSEQ multiplex PCR, and its TCRdb copy is limited to in-frame clones, with some not included. V, J and clone size were drawn from that table, and D and trimming were deduced from the DNA. Here the sample spans 35,000 to 50,000 clones, roughly four fifths being singletons. Germline V gene data show CDR1 as MNHEY and CDR2 as SVGAGI. The CDR3 spans 14 residues. Trimming shortened V by 5 bases and J by 6 bases, and 14 bases separated the two germline ends. This TCR came from a human donor with acute or convalescent COVID-19. The donor label of this sample is uncertain. The specimen was peripheral blood. The chain employs TRBV6-5 and TRBJ2-1; a weak D match, TRBD1 (5 bases). The DNA for the CDR3 is TGTGCCAGCAGTAAGGGCAGGGAAGGCAATGAGCAGTTCTTC. Amino acids: CASSKGREGNEQFF.